The rows below give T cell receptor beta chains drawn from one sample of a study of STAT5B mutations in CD4+ large granular lymphocyte leukemia. The data were produced by immunoSEQ multiplex PCR, yet TCRdb's version contains in-frame clones alone and is incomplete. The table has some 21,000 clones, approximately 75% seen once. Specimen: CD4+ T cells from blood buffy coats. These receptor sequences come from a human donor in good health. Each CDR3 is given with its conserved first and last residue. A D gene is named only where the DNA matches it firmly. The size entry is marked missing in some rows and otherwise reads once, few, many or a size class.

DNA,CDR3,J,D,V,size
TGTGCCAGCAGCTTACAAGACAGGGGGGAGGGCTACACCTTC,CASSLQDRGEGYTF,TRBJ1-2,TRBD1,TRBV11-2,NA
TGCGCCAGCAGTCGGGTAGTTGCGACGGGACTAGCGGGAGGTTGGTCCTACAATGAGCAGTTCTTC,CASSRVVATGLAGGWSYNEQFF,TRBJ2-1,TRBD2,TRBV23-1,NA
TGTGCCAGCAGAAGTAGCAGCTCCTACGAGCAGTACTTC,CASRSSSSYEQYF,TRBJ2-7,NA,TRBV9,NA
TGTGCCAGCAGACAAGGGTCAGACAGGGAAACGACTTCCCGCTCTGGAAACACCATATATTTT,CASRQGSDRETTSRSGNTIYF,TRBJ1-3,NA,TRBV21-1,NA
TGTGCCAGCGGCCTGGGGGCTAGCGGGGGCCGGAGGGGCTACGAGCAGTACTTC,CASGLGASGGRRGYEQYF,TRBJ2-7,TRBD2,TRBV28,NA
TGTGCCAGCAGTTCCGCCGGTGCTAATTCACCCCTCCACTTT,CASSSAGANSPLHF,TRBJ1-6,NA,TRBV6-5,NA
TGTGCCAGCAGCTCAGGGGCCCTCCATGCGGGCTACACCTTC,CASSSGALHAGYTF,TRBJ1-2,NA,TRBV7-8,NA
TGTGCCACCAGCAGAGTCTGGCAGATGAACACTGAAGCTTTCTTT,CATSRVWQMNTEAFF,TRBJ1-1,NA,TRBV15,few
TGTGCCAGCAGCCTAAACCTCTTCTCTGGGGCCAACGTCCTGACTTTC,CASSLNLFSGANVLTF,TRBJ2-6,NA,TRBV5-4,NA
TGTGCCAGCAGCTTTCTAGCGGGAGGGGGACCCCTCGGGGAGCTGTTTTTT,CASSFLAGGGPLGELFF,TRBJ2-2,TRBD2,TRBV11-2,NA
TGCGCCAGCCGACGAGGACTAGCGGGAGAGGAGACCCAGTACTTC,CASRRGLAGEETQYF,TRBJ2-5,TRBD2,TRBV5-1,NA
TGTGCCAGCAGACGACTAGGATCCTACGAGCAGTACTTC,CASRRLGSYEQYF,TRBJ2-7,NA,TRBV5-6,few
TGCGCCAGCAGCGTCGGGATTAAGAACACCGGGGAGCTGTTTTTT,CASSVGIKNTGELFF,TRBJ2-2,NA,TRBV5-1,NA
TGTGCCAGCACCTCTCGGGGCACCGGGGAGCTGTTTTTT,CASTSRGTGELFF,TRBJ2-2,NA,TRBV9,NA
TGTGCCAGCAGTGCAAAGGTGACTAGCGGCACAGATACGCAGTATTTT,CASSAKVTSGTDTQYF,TRBJ2-3,TRBD2,TRBV6-1,NA
TGTGCCAGCAGTTTAAGGGGACAGGGATTCCACGAGCAGTACTTC,CASSLRGQGFHEQYF,TRBJ2-7,TRBD1,TRBV28,once
TGTGCCAGCAGCGGGTTGGTTGGAGGTGGCTACACCTTC,CASSGLVGGGYTF,TRBJ1-2,NA,TRBV5-6,NA
TGTGCCTGGAAGTGGTTAAACACTGAAGCTTTCTTT,CAWKWLNTEAFF,TRBJ1-1,NA,TRBV30,NA
TGTGCCAGCAGCACCCGACGAGAACAGTACTTC,CASSTRREQYF,TRBJ2-7,NA,TRBV7-2,NA
TGTGCCAGCAGTCCTACTCCTTTGTCTGGTGAAGCTTTCTTT,CASSPTPLSGEAFF,TRBJ1-1,NA,TRBV2,few